What follows are 32 T cell receptor beta chains derived from one specimen sequenced in a study of blood T cells in healthy people across ages (dated by TCRdb to the mid-2010s). Library preparation used 5' RACE. The run used an Illumina HiSeq 2500. A second PCR of about 6 to 11 cycles was run with a J-beta primer mix and a sample-barcoded 5' primer. TCRdb redid the processing of the public reads, applying fastp at Q25 and MiXCR, and retained in-frame beta chains. Entries that share a CDR3 protein sequence are merged under the most common genes and DNA. Counted in this sample were about 780,000 distinct CDR3 sequences; around 24% of them appeared once. Less than 3.5% of the sample comes from the top ten. Another study also made use of these data, one on T cells of mothers and their children.

Sequenced input: blood. The source is a boy between 10 and 17 years old in good health.

V and J are TRBV20-1 and TRBJ1-2; 10 bases fit TRBD1. The CDR3 runs 15 residues. The germline V gene encodes CDR1 DFQATT and CDR2 SNEGSKA (reference sequence). After removal of 1 base from V and 7 bases from J, the junction contained 9 bases not matched to a gene. The CDR3 sequence: CSARVRDRGDRGYTF. CDR3 sequence (DNA): TGCAGTGCTAGAGTGAGGGACAGGGGAGATCGTGGCTACACCTTC.

The CDR3 sequence is CASRLSGGASYNEQFF. The CDR3 nucleotides read TGTGCCAGCAGACTTAGCGGGGGGGCTTCCTACAATGAGCAGTTCTTC. The chain uses TRBV6-1 and TRBJ2-1; TRBD2 matches at 11 bases. CDR1 is MNHNS and CDR2 is SASEGT in the germline V gene. V dropped 6 bases and J dropped 1; count of bases not matched to a gene: 5. The CDR3 has 16 residues.

The sample holds a few counts of this clonotype. The V and J genes are TRBV29-1 and TRBJ2-3, with D unresolved. CDR1 SQVTM and CDR2 ANQGSEA come from the germline V gene. Trimming took 6 bases from V and 6 from J, leaving 10 bases between them. The CDR3 covers 11 residues. CDR3 loop: CSVSRADTQYF. CDR3 DNA: TGCAGCGTCTCCCGGGCGGATACGCAGTATTTT.

The rearrangement joins TRBV11-2 to TRBJ2-7; a possible D gene is TRBD2 (5 bases). The assigned J gene may be wrong: the sequence end matches TRBJ2-1 better. CDR1 is SGHAT, CDR2 FQNNGV, per germline. The CDR3 extends over 13 amino acids. Here the CDR3 reads CASSLVSGLGQFF. Here the CDR3 DNA reads TGTGCCAGCAGCTTAGTATCGGGGTTGGGGCAGTTCTTC.

This chain links TRBV20-1 with TRBJ2-5, with 12 bases matching TRBD2. With the DNA end fitting TRBJ2-7 better, the J assignment may be wrong. The CDR3 runs 12 residues. CDR1 DFQATT and CDR2 SNEGSKA come from the germline V gene (reference sequence). Written as DNA, the CDR3 is TGCAGTGCCACTAGCGGGGGGTACGAGCAGTACTTC. Its protein is CSATSGGYEQYF.

The CDR3 coding sequence is TGTGCCAGCAGCTCTCAACAGGGGTCCTACGAGCAGTACTTC. This codes for CASSSQQGSYEQYF. The chain uses TRBV7-9 and TRBJ2-7; 7 bases agree with TRBD1. CDR1 is SEHNR, CDR2 FQNEAQ, per germline (reference sequence). Germline trimming cut 4 bases from V and 1 base from J; bases unmatched to any gene: 4. The CDR3 is made up of 14 amino acids.

The gene calls are TRBV20-1 and TRBJ1-5; 8 bases are a match to TRBD1. Losses at the gene ends were 0 bases for V and 7 bases for J; bases not matched to a gene: 11. Germline assignment: CDR1 DFQATT and CDR2 SNEGSKA (reference sequence). The CDR3 runs to 16 residues. CDR3 DNA: TGCAGTGCTAGAGAGGGCCCCTGGGGGACAGGACAGCCCCAGCATTTT. Translation gives CSAREGPWGTGQPQHF.

This clonotype was found a few times. The V call is TRBV29-1, the J call TRBJ2-5; D unclear. Germline V gives CDR1 SQVTM, CDR2 ANQGSEA. The ends were cut back, 3 bases at V and 5 bases at J, with 13 bases in the middle. The CDR3 has 13 residues. The CDR3 DNA is TGCAGCGTTGATCCTGAGGAATGGGAGACCCAGTACTTC. It translates to CSVDPEEWETQYF.

DNA of the CDR3: TGTGCCAGCAGCACGGGACTAGCGGAGGGGAATGAGCAGTTCTTC. As protein: CASSTGLAEGNEQFF. The chain carries TRBV21-1 and TRBJ2-1; TRBD2, the table's D call, was not compared with the DNA. TRBV21-1 is deemed a pseudogene. The CDR3 has 15 amino acids.

V is TRBV13 and J is TRBJ1-1, with a weak D call TRBD1 (5 bases). This CDR3 is built from 18 residues. V was trimmed by 0 bases and J by 5 bases, leaving 22 bases between them. Germline V gives CDR1 PRHDT, CDR2 FYEKMQ (reference sequence). This chain's CDR3 is CASSLGWGGIMDVTEAFF. The DNA for the CDR3 is TGTGCCAGCAGCTTAGGGTGGGGGGGGATAATGGACGTGACTGAAGCTTTCTTT.

The genes are TRBV12-3 or TRBV12-4 and TRBJ2-5; TRBD1 agrees at 8 bases. The CDR3 consists of 15 residues. With V trimmed by 5 bases and J by 5 bases, 10 bases remained unmatched. CDR3: CASSPWTGMGETQYF. In DNA, the CDR3 is TGTGCCAGCAGTCCGTGGACAGGGATGGGGGAGACCCAGTACTTC.

The table lists this clonotype with a few counts. The chain uses TRBV13 and TRBJ2-1; 10 positions agree with TRBD1. Germline V gene sequence: CDR1 PRHDT, CDR2 FYEKMQ (reference sequence). This CDR3 spans 16 amino acids. The trim removed 7 bases at V and 9 bases at J, leaving 15 bases unmatched. The DNA for the CDR3 is TGTGCCAGCACCTTTGCCCGGGACAGGGGCTACGGTGAGCAGTTCTTC. Its translation is CASTFARDRGYGEQFF.

The chain carries TRBV20-1 and TRBJ2-2; D gene ambiguous. In germline, CDR1 is DFQATT, CDR2 SNEGSKA (reference sequence). This CDR3 has 15 amino acids. V dropped 4 bases and J dropped 9 bases, with 21 bases sitting between them. CDR3 sequence (DNA): TGCAGTGCTAACTCCAACGCTGACGGTGGACGGGAGCTGTTTTTT. Translated, it gives CSANSNADGGRELFF.

V is TRBV27 and J is TRBJ1-5; 7 nucleotides align to TRBD1. V was pared by 5 bases and J by 3 bases, with 4 bases of the junction left unmatched. CDR3 length equals 14 residues. Germline values: CDR1 MNHEY, CDR2 SMNVEV (reference sequence). CDR3 DNA: TGTGCCAGCAGTCCCGGACAGGTCAATCAGCCCCAGCATTTT. Amino acids: CASSPGQVNQPQHF.

This clonotype was recorded a few times. The chain combines TRBV5-1 with TRBJ1-1, with a tentative D call TRBD1 (5 bases). The CDR3 sequence is 14 residues long. Trimming took 0 bases from V and 3 from J, leaving 9 bases between them. Germline CDR1 SGHRS, CDR2 YFSETQ. Here the CDR3 reads CASSLERGYTEAFF. CDR3 coding DNA: TGCGCCAGCAGCTTGGAGAGGGGTTACACTGAAGCTTTCTTT.

This clonotype was seen more than once but under ten times. At one end, the junction sequence differs from germline, possibly due to a read error. The gene calls are TRBV28 and TRBJ1-2; D uncertain. Germline V CDR1 and CDR2: MDHEN, SYDVKM. There are 12 residues in the CDR3. The CDR3 loop reads CASSLHPGANAF. The CDR3 DNA follows: TGTGCCAGCAGTTTACACCCTGGTGCCAATGCCTTC.

Written as DNA, the CDR3 is TGTGCCAGCAGTTATTCAGAACTAGCCAACAATGAGCAGTTCTTC. This translates into CASSYSELANNEQFF. V usage is TRBV6-5 and J usage is TRBJ2-1, with a weak D call TRBD2 (6 bases). Trimming pared 3 bases from V and 5 bases from J, leaving 14 bases between. Germline-derived CDR1 and CDR2 are MNHEY and SVGAGI. The CDR3 spans 15 residues.

The gene calls are TRBV20-1 and TRBJ2-5, with 7 bases matching TRBD1. The junction had 9 bases not matched to a gene; V was cut back by 0 bases and J by 2 bases. The CDR3 length is 16 residues. The V gene's germline CDR1 is DFQATT and CDR2 SNEGSKA (reference sequence). The CDR3 bases are TGCAGTGCTAGAGATTTGTACAGGGGAAAGCAAGAGACCCAGTACTTC. It codes for CSARDLYRGKQETQYF.

The chain is built from TRBV10-3 and TRBJ1-2; D is unclear. The V end was cut by 3 bases, the J end by 0 bases, with 5 bases between. CDR1 is ENHRY, CDR2 SYGVKD, per germline. This CDR3 region has 13 residues. CDR3 DNA: TGTGCCATCAGTGAAGACACTAACTATGGCTACACCTTC. Its translation is CAISEDTNYGYTF.

The J gene is TRBJ1-2, the V gene TRBV7-2; 7 bases are shared with TRBD1. Germline CDR1 reads SGHTA; CDR2 reads FQGNSA. The V and J ends lost 2 bases and 5 bases, in that order; junction bases with no gene match: 11. CDR3 length equals 16 residues. For the CDR3, the DNA is TGTGCCAGCAGCTTATTGGTTGCCGGGACAGTATATGGCTACACCTTC. It translates to CASSLLVAGTVYGYTF. The entire variable domain, with the rest obtained from reference TRBV7-2 and TRBJ1-2, is as follows: GAGVSQSPSNKVTEKGKDVELRCDPISGHTALYWYRQSLGQGLEFLIYFQGNSAPDKSGLPSDRFSAERTGGSVSTLTIQRTQQEDSAVYLCASSLLVAGTVYGYTFGSGTRLTVV.

The table lists this clonotype with a few counts. V and J are TRBV6-5 and TRBJ2-7; TRBD1 agrees at 8 bases. This CDR3 contains 16 residues. The junction had 10 bases not matched to a gene; V was cut back by 2 bases and J by 4 bases. Germline V gene data show CDR1 as MNHEY and CDR2 as SVGAGI. The chain's CDR3 is CASSYSRAGGGYEQYF. In DNA, the CDR3 is TGTGCCAGCAGTTACAGTCGGGCAGGGGGCGGGTACGAGCAGTACTTC.

The V call is TRBV6-5, the J call TRBJ2-5, with 9 bases that match TRBD2. Germline CDR1 reads MNHEY; CDR2 reads SVGAGI. The length of the CDR3 is 14 residues. The trim removed 4 bases at V and 3 bases at J, leaving 3 bases unmatched. CDR3 nucleotides: TGTGCCAGCAGTTTTCAGCGGGGGGAAGAGACCCAGTACTTC. It codes for CASSFQRGEETQYF.

V usage is TRBV7-9 and J usage is TRBJ1-2; D possibly corresponds to TRBD1 (5 bases). This CDR3 region has 15 residues. Germline assignment: CDR1 SEHNR and CDR2 FQNEAQ (reference sequence). Trimming shortened V by 1 base and J by 3 bases, and 12 bases separated the two germline ends. The CDR3 DNA follows: TGTGCCAGCAGCTTAGACAGACAGACCTACTATGGCTACACCTTC. Translating it yields CASSLDRQTYYGYTF.

The V gene is TRBV6-5, the J gene TRBJ2-4, with TRBD2 identical over 8 bases. In germline, CDR1 is MNHEY, CDR2 SVGAGI. The CDR3 has 16 amino acids. The V and J ends lost 4 bases and 0 bases, in that order; junction bases with no gene match: 5. CDR3 in DNA: TGTGCCAGCAGTTCCGTACTAGCGGTAGCCAAAAACATTCAGTACTTC. Translating gives CASSSVLAVAKNIQYF.

The chain couples TRBV20-1 to TRBJ2-5; D is unclear. Germline assignment: CDR1 DFQATT and CDR2 SNEGSKA (reference sequence). The V end lost 6 bases, the J end lost 2 bases, and 10 bases lay between the germline ends. This CDR3 spans 12 amino acids. DNA of the CDR3: TGCAGTGCCTGGGCAGGACAAGAGACCCAGTACTTC. It codes for CSAWAGQETQYF.

The chain employs TRBV28 and TRBJ1-4; TRBD1 matches 9 bases. V gave up 4 bases and J gave up 5 bases; unmatched junction bases: 8. This CDR3 region has 16 residues. Germline assignment: CDR1 MDHEN and CDR2 SYDVKM. CDR3 sequence: CASSSQGATANEKLFF. The DNA for the CDR3 is TGTGCCAGCAGTTCACAGGGGGCGACGGCCAATGAAAAACTGTTTTTT. The variable domain in full, completed from reference TRBV28 and TRBJ1-4, reads DVKVTQSSRYLVKRTGEKVFLECVQDMDHENMFWYRQDPGLGLRLIYFSYDVKMKEKGDIPEGYSVSREKKERFSLILESASTNQTSMYLCASSSQGATANEKLFFGSGTQLSVL.

In this sample, this clonotype turned up a few times. V gene TRBV5-1 combines with J gene TRBJ2-1; perhaps D is TRBD1 or TRBD2 (6 bases each). Germline V gene lookup returns CDR1 SGHRS and CDR2 YFSETQ. V was shortened by 0 bases and J by 5 bases, with 15 bases between the two germline ends. The CDR3 sequence is 16 residues long. The CDR3 bases are TGCGCCAGCAGCTTGGAGGGGGGACTTTCCAACAATGAGCAGTTCTTC. This translates into CASSLEGGLSNNEQFF.

CDR3 residues: CASSPDGTVYNEQFF. CDR3 bases: TGCGCCAGCAGCCCCGATGGGACAGTCTACAATGAGCAGTTCTTC. J is TRBJ2-1 and V is TRBV5-1; 7 positions agree with TRBD1. The CDR3 is made up of 15 amino acids. V lost 4 bases and J lost 3; bases outside the gene matches: 7. Looked up from germline, CDR1 is SGHRS and CDR2 is YFSETQ.

This clonotype was seen just once. J is TRBJ1-4 and V is TRBV9, with 8 bases that match TRBD1. With 3 bases clipped from V and 3 bases from J, the junction kept 10 bases outside the gene matches. The CDR3 length is 17 residues. CDR1 and CDR2 (germline): SGDLS, YYNGEE. The CDR3 bases are TGTGCCAGCAGCGCCCAGGGGTTGACAGGGGCTAATGAAAAACTGTTTTTT. Its translation is CASSAQGLTGANEKLFF.

A remark on this clonotype: Relative to the germline gene, one junction end is altered; a read error may explain this. The J gene is TRBJ2-5, the V gene TRBV4-1, with 7 bases identical to TRBD1. The germline V gene encodes CDR1 MGHRA and CDR2 YSYEKL. CDR3 length equals 13 residues. DNA of the CDR3: TGCGCCGGCAGCCAATACAGGGGAGAGACCCAGTACTTC. This sequence encodes CAGSQYRGETQYF.

This clonotype showed up many times. CDR3 sequence: CASSVGGGGTEKLFF. DNA for the CDR3: TGTGCCAGCAGCGTAGGAGGGGGGGGGACCGAAAAACTGTTTTTT. The rearrangement links TRBV9 to TRBJ1-4; weak D call: TRBD1 (6 bases). Germline CDR1 is SGDLS and CDR2 is YYNGEE. The V end lost 0 bases, the J end lost 8 bases, and 14 bases lay between the germline ends. The CDR3 is 15 residues long.

The CDR3 DNA is TGCAGTGCTAGAGAAGGGACCAATTCACCCCTCCACTTT. It yields the protein CSAREGTNSPLHF. This chain joins TRBV20-1 and TRBJ1-6, with D possibly being TRBD1 (5 bases). Germline values: CDR1 DFQATT, CDR2 SNEGSKA (reference sequence). This CDR3 contains 13 residues. The V end lost 0 bases, the J end lost 7 bases, and 7 bases lay between the germline ends.